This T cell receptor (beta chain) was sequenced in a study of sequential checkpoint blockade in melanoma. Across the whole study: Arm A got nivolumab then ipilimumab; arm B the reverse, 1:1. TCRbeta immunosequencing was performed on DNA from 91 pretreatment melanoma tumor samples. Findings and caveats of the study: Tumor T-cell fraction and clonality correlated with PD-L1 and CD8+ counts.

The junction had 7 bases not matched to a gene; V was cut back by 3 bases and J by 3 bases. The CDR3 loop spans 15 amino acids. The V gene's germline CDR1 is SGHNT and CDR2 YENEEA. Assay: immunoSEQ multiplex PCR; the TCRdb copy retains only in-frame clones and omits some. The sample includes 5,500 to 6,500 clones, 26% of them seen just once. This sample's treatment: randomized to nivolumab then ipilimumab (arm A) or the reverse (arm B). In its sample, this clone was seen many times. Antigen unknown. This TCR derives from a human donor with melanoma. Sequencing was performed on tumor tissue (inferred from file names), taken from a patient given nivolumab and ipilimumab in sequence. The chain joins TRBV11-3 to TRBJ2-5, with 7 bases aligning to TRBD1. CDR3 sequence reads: CASSLSPGTEETQYF. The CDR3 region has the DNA TGTGCCAGCAGCTTGTCCCCCGGGACAGAAGAGACCCAGTACTTC.